These T cell receptor beta chains were read from a single sample in a study of cytomegalovirus exposure and HLA in healthy donors. Generated by immunoSEQ multiplex PCR, the TCRdb table keeps only in-frame clones and is missing some. In the table there are tens of thousands of clones, around 79% of which are singletons. The sample consisted of PBMCs. Receptor source: a male donor in good health and CMV-seropositive. CDR3s leave out the opening cysteine and the closing phenylalanine or tryptophan. Expanded clones get a size class; other rows say once, few or many, or leave the size out.

CDR3: SAATGSYVGYT
J: TRBJ1-2
size: .
V: TRBV29-1

CDR3: ASSGRENEQF
J: TRBJ2-1
size: .
V: TRBV5-6

CDR3: ASSLEVGANVLT
J: TRBJ2-6
size: .
V: TRBV7-2

CDR3: ASRPLLAASYEQY
J: TRBJ2-7
size: .
V: TRBV27

CDR3: ASSLIYPEQF
J: TRBJ2-1
size: .
V: TRBV11-2

CDR3: ASSSGLAARELF
J: TRBJ2-2
size: .
V: TRBV27

CDR3: ASSPPGQGREQY
J: TRBJ2-7
size: once
V: TRBV28

CDR3: ASSLAGQGQETQY
J: TRBJ2-5
size: .
V: TRBV5-1

CDR3: ASGQGQGYT
J: TRBJ1-2
size: .
V: TRBV27

CDR3: SVGDRGPGNYGYT
J: TRBJ1-2
size: .
V: TRBV29-1

CDR3: ASQAGGSETQY
J: TRBJ2-5
size: .
V: TRBV27